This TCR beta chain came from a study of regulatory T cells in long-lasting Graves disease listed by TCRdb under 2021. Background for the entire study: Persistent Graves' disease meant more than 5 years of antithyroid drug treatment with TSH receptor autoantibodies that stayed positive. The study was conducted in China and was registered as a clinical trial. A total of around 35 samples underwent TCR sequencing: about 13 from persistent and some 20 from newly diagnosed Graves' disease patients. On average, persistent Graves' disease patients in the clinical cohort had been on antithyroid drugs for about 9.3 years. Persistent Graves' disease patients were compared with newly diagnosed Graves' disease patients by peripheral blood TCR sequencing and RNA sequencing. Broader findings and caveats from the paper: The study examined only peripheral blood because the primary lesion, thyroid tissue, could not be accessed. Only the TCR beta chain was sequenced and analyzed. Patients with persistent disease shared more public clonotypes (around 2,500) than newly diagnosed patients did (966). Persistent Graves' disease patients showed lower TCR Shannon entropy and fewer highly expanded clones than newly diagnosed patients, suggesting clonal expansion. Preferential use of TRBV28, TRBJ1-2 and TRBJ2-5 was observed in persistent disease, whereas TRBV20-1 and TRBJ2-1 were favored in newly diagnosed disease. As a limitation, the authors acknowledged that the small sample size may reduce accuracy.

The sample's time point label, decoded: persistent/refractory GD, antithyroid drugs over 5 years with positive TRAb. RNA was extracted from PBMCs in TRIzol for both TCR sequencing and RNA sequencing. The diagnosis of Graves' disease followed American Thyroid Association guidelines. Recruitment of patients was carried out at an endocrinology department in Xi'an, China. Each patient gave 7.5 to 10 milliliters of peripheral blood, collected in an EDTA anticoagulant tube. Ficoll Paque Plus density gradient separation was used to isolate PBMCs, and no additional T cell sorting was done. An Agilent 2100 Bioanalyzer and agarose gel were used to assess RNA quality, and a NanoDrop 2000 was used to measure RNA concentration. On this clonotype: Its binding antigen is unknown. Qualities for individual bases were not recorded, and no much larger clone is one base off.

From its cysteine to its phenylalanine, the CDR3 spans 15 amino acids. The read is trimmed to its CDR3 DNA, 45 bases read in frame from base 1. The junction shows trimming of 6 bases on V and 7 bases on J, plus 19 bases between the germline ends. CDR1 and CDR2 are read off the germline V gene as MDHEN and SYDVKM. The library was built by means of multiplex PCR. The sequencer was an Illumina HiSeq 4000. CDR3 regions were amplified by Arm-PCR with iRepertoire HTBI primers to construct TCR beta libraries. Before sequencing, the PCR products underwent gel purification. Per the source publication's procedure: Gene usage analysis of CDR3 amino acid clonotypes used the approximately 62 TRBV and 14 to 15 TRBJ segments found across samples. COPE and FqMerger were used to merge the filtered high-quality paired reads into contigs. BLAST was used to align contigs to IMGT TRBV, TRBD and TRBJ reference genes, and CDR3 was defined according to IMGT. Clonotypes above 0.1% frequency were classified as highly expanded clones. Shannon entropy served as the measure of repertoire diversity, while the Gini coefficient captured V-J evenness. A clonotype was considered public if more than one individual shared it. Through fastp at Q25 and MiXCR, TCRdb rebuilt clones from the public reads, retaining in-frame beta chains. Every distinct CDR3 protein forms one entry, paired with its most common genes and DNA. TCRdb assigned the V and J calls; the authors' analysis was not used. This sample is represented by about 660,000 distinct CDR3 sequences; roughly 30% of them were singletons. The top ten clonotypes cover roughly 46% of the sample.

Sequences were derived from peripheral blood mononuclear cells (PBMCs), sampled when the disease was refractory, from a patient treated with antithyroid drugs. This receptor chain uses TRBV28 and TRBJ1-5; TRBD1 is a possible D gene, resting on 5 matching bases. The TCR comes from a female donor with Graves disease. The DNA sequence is TGTGCCAGCAGCCAAGATAGGGGAGCAGACCAGCCCCAGCATTTT. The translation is CASSQDRGADQPQHF.